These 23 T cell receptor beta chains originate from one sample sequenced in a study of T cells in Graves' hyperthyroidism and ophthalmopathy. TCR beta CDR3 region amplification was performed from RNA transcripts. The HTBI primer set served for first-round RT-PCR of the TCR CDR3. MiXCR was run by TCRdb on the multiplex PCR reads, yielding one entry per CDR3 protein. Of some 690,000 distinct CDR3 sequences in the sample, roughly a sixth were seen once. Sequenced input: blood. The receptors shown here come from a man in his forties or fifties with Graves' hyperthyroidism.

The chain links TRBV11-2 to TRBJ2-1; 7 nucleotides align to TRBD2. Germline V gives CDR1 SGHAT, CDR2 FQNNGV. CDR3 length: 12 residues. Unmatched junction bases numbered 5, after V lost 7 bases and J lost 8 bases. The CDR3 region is CASTSAGYEQFF. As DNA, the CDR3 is TGTGCCAGCACCTCAGCGGGGTATGAGCAGTTCTTC.

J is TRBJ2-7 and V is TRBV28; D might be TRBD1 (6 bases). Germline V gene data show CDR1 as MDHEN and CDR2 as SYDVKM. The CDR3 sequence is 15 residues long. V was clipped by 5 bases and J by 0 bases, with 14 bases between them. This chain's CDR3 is CASSRLDRLSYEQYF. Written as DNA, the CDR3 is TGTGCCAGCAGTCGCCTGGACAGACTCTCCTACGAGCAGTACTTC.

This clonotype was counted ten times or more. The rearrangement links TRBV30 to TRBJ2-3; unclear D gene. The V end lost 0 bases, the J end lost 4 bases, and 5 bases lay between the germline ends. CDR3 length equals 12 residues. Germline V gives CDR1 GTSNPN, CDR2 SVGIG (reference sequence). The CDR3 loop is CAWSVPADTQYF. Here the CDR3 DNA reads TGTGCCTGGAGTGTACCTGCAGATACGCAGTATTTT.

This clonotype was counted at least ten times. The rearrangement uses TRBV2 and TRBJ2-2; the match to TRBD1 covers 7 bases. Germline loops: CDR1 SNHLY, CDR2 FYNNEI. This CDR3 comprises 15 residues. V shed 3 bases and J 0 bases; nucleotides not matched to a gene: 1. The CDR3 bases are TGTGCCAGCAGTGATGGGACAGCGAACACCGGGGAGCTGTTTTTT. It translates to CASSDGTANTGELFF.

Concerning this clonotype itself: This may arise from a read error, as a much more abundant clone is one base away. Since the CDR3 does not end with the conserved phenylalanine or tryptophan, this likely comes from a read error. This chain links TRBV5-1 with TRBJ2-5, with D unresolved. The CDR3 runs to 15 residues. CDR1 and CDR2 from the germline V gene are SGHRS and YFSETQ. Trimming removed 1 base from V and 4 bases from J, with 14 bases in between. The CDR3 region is CASSLIAVLGETQYL. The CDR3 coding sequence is TGCGCCAGCAGCTTGATCGCCGTCTTGGGAGAGACCCAGTACCTC.

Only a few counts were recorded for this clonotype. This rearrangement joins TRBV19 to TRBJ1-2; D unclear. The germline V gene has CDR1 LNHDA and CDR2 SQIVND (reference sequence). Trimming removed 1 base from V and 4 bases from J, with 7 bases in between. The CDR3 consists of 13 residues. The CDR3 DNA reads TGTGCCAGTAGTATAGTCCCAAGCTATGGCTACACCTTC. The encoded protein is CASSIVPSYGYTF.

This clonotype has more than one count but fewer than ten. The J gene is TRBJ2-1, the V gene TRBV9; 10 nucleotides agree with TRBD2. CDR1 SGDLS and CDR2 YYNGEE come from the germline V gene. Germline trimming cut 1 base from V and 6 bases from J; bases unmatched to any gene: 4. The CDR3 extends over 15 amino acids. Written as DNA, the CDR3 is TGTGCCAGCAGCGTAAAAAGCGGGAGGGTCAATGAGCAGTTCTTC. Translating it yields CASSVKSGRVNEQFF.

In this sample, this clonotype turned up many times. The CDR3 here is CASSYPRQEMNTEAFF. CDR3 coding DNA: TGTGCCAGCAGTTACCCCAGACAGGAGATGAACACTGAAGCTTTCTTT. The chain couples TRBV6-6 to TRBJ1-1, with D perhaps TRBD1 (6 bases). CDR3 length equals 16 residues. In germline, CDR1 is MNHNY, CDR2 SVGAGI (reference sequence). The V gene lost 2 bases and the J gene lost 0 bases, with 13 bases spanning the gap.

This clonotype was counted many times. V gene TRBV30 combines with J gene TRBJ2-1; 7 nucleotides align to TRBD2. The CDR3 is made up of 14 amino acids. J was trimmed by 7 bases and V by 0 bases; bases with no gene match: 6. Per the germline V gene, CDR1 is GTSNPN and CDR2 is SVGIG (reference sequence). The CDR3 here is CAWSVGGSGNEQFF. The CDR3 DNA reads TGTGCCTGGAGTGTGGGGGGGAGTGGGAATGAGCAGTTCTTC.

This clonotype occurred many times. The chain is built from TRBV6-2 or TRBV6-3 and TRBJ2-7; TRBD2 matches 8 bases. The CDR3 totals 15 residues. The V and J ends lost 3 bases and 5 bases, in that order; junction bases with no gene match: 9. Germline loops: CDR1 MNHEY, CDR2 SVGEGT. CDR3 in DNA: TGTGCCAGCAGTTATAGTAGCGGGATCGGTCACGAGCAGTACTTC. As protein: CASSYSSGIGHEQYF.

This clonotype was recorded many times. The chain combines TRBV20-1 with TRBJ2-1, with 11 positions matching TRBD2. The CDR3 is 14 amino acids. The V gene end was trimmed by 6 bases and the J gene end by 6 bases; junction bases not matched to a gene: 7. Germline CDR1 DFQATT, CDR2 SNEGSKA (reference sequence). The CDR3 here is CSAISGRAGNEQFF. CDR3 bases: TGCAGTGCCATTAGCGGGAGGGCCGGCAATGAGCAGTTCTTC.

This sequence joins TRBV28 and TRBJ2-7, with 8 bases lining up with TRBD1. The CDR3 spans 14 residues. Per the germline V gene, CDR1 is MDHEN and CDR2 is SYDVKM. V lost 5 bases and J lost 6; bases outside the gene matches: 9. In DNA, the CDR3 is TGTGCCAGCAGTGAACACAGGGGGGTCCGCGAGCAGTACTTC. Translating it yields CASSEHRGVREQYF.

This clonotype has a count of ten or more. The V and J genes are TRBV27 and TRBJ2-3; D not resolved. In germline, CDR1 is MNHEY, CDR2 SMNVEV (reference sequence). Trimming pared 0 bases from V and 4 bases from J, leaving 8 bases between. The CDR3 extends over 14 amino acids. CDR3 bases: TGTGCCAGCAGTTTATCGTTGGCCCCAGATACGCAGTATTTT. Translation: CASSLSLAPDTQYF.

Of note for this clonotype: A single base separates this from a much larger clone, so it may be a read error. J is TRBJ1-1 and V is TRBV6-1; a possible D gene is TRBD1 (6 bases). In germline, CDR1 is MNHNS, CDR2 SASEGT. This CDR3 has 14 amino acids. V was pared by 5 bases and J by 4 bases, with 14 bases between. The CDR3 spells CASSRGGLSTEAFF. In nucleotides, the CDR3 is TGTGCCAGCAGTAGGGGGGGCCTGAGCACTGAAGCTTTCTTT.

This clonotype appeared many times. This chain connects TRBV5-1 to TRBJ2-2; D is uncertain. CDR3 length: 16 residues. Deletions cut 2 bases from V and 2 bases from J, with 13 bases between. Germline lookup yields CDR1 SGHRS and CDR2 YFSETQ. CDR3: CASSFSTVINTGELFF. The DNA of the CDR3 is TGCGCCAGCAGCTTTAGTACAGTAATTAACACCGGGGAGCTGTTTTTT. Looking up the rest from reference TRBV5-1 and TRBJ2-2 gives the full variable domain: KAGVTQTPRYLIKTRGQQVTLSCSPISGHRSVSWYQQTPGQGLQFLFEYFSETQRNKGNFPGRFSGRQFSNSRSEMNVSTLELGDSALYLCASSFSTVINTGELFFGEGSRLTVL.

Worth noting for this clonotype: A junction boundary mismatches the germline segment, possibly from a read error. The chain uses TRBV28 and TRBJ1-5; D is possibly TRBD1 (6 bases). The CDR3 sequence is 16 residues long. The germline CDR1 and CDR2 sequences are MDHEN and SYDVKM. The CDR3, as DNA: TGTGCCAGCAGTTTGGGCGGCAGGGGACCACATCAGCCCCAGCGTTTT. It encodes CASSLGGRGPHQPQRF.

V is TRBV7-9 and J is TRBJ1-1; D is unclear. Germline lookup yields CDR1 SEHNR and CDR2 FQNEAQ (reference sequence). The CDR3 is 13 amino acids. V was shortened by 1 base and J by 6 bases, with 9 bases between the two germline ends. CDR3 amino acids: CASSLDAGAEAFF. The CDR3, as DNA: TGTGCCAGCAGCTTAGACGCCGGTGCTGAAGCTTTCTTT.

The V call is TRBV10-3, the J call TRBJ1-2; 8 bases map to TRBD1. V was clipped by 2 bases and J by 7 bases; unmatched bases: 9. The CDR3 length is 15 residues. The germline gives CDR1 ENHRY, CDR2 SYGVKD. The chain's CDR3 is CAISETTGGVGGYTF. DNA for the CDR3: TGTGCCATCAGTGAGACAACAGGGGGAGTCGGTGGCTACACCTTC.

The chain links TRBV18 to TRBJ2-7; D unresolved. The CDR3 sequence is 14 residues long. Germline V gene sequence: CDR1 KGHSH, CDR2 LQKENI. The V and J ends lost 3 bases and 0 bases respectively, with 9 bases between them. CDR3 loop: CASSPQPSSYEQYF. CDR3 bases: TGTGCCAGCTCACCCCAACCGAGCTCCTACGAGCAGTACTTC.

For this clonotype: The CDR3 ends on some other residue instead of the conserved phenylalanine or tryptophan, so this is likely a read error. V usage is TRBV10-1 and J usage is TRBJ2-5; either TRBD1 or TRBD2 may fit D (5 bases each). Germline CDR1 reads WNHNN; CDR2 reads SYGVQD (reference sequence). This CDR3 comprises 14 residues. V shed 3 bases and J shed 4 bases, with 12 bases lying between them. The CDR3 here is CASSDLGEIETQYS. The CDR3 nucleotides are TGCGCCAGCAGTGATTTAGGGGAGATAGAGACCCAGTACTCC.

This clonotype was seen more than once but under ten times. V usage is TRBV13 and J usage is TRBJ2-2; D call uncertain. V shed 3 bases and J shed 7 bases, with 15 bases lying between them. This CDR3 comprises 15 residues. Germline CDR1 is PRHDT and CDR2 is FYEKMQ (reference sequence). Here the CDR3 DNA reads TGTGCCAGCAGCTTTCAAGGTCTCCTTGGCGGGGAGCTGTTTTTT. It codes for CASSFQGLLGGELFF.

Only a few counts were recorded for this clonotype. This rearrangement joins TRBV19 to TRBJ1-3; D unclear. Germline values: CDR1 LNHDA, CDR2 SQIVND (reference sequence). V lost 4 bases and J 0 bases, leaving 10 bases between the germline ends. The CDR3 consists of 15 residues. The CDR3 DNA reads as TGTGCCAGTAGTACAGGCAGGAACTCTGGAAACACCATATATTTT. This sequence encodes CASSTGRNSGNTIYF.

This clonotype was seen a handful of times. The CDR3 spells CASSFAVTGDKAEQYF. The CDR3 DNA reads as TGTGCCAGCAGCTTCGCTGTGACAGGGGACAAGGCCGAGCAGTACTTC. The chain employs TRBV5-5 and TRBJ2-7, with 8 bases matching TRBD1. The CDR3 has 16 residues. V lost 2 bases to trimming and J lost 6 bases; unmatched junction nucleotides: 13. Per germline, CDR1 SGHKS and CDR2 YYEKEE (reference sequence).